Listed below are T cell receptor beta chains from one sample, sequenced in a study of CD8 T cells in ankylosing spondylitis. TCRdb ran MiXCR on the 5' RACE reads and lists one entry per CDR3 protein. The sample includes approximately 200,000 distinct CDR3 sequences, 9.5% to 15% of them seen just once. Sequenced material: blood, either unsorted or a sorted T cell fraction (not recorded which). The source is a male donor with ankylosing spondylitis or in good health (not recorded which). Each CDR3 is given with its conserved first and last residue. Each record gives: J gene, V gene, CDR3 protein.

J: TRBJ2-1; V: TRBV4-1; CDR3: CASSPPILYNEQFF
J: TRBJ1-4; V: TRBV4-1; CDR3: CASSPGDPYEKLFF
J: TRBJ2-3; V: TRBV27; CDR3: CASSIGGTTDTQYF
J: TRBJ2-1; V: TRBV9; CDR3: CATHSSSYNEQFF
J: TRBJ2-3; V: TRBV5-6; CDR3: CASSPRDRVTDTQYF
J: TRBJ2-1; V: TRBV3-1; CDR3: CASSQGPTGTSGIPSYNEQFF
J: TRBJ1-1; V: TRBV5-1; CDR3: CASSQGDGEAFF
J: TRBJ2-1; V: TRBV29-1; CDR3: CSVGWGAPRSEQFF
J: TRBJ2-7; V: TRBV29-1; CDR3: CSALGSRNSSYEQYF
J: TRBJ2-7; V: TRBV12-3/TRBV12-4; CDR3: CASSLTRDEQYF
J: TRBJ2-1; V: TRBV5-1; CDR3: CASSLGWQGTSYNEQFF
J: TRBJ1-1; V: TRBV10-2; CDR3: CASSESAGVNTEAFF
J: TRBJ2-2; V: TRBV27; CDR3: CASSSLTGGELFF
J: TRBJ2-1; V: TRBV4-2; CDR3: CASSQVTGRAINNEQFF
J: TRBJ2-5; V: TRBV11-1; CDR3: CASSPPGGRAGQTQYF
J: TRBJ1-1; V: TRBV4-1; CDR3: CASSQEPGVAEAFF
J: TRBJ2-1; V: TRBV9; CDR3: CASSVELAAYNEQFF
J: TRBJ2-3; V: TRBV6-1; CDR3: CASSPTPDRPSTDTQYF
J: TRBJ2-1; V: TRBV24-1; CDR3: CATSDNYEQFF
J: TRBJ2-2; V: TRBV14; CDR3: CASSQGAQGAAGELFF
J: TRBJ2-3; V: TRBV6-1; CDR3: CASSLALSTDTQYF
J: TRBJ2-1; V: TRBV13; CDR3: CASSSFRLEESSYNEQFF
J: TRBJ2-5; V: TRBV6-5; CDR3: CASSSTAWGETQYF
J: TRBJ2-1; V: TRBV7-9; CDR3: CASTSGLLGNEQFF
J: TRBJ2-1; V: TRBV19; CDR3: CASSIDGGNEQFF
J: TRBJ2-7; V: TRBV11-1; CDR3: CASSLALPGTGLSYEQYF
J: TRBJ2-7; V: TRBV7-6; CDR3: CASSLEVEQYF
J: TRBJ2-1; V: TRBV12-3/TRBV12-4; CDR3: CASSLDQLAQFF
J: TRBJ2-5; V: TRBV20-1; CDR3: CSARDGIAGLPGETQYF
J: TRBJ1-6; V: TRBV6-1; CDR3: CASSPGQGLYSPLHF
J: TRBJ1-1; V: TRBV27; CDR3: CASSDELNTEAFF
J: TRBJ2-6; V: TRBV30; CDR3: CAWGGANVLTF
J: TRBJ2-5; V: TRBV27; CDR3: CASSPRTSGRFGQETQYF
J: TRBJ1-1; V: TRBV19; CDR3: CASSIELNTEAFF
J: TRBJ2-3; V: TRBV6-1; CDR3: CASSSGGVLDTQYF
J: TRBJ2-1; V: TRBV6-1; CDR3: CASSPPLDSGEQFF
J: TRBJ2-5; V: TRBV3-1; CDR3: CASSLRSGVVQSQETQYF
J: TRBJ2-3; V: TRBV5-1; CDR3: CASSFGTGLADTQYF
J: TRBJ1-3; V: TRBV12-3/TRBV12-4; CDR3: CASSLVYGPGNTIYF
J: TRBJ2-1; V: TRBV7-6; CDR3: CASSLKAGSYNEQFF
J: TRBJ2-1; V: TRBV19; CDR3: CASRSSGSREQFF
J: TRBJ2-7; V: TRBV4-1; CDR3: CASSHGSNYEQYF
J: TRBJ2-1; V: TRBV5-6; CDR3: CASSFTGLAVYNEQFF
J: TRBJ2-4; V: TRBV10-3; CDR3: CAISDLAVAKNIQYF
J: TRBJ2-7; V: TRBV5-1; CDR3: CASSTASSEQYF
J: TRBJ1-2; V: TRBV6-5; CDR3: CASSYLKENYGYTF
J: TRBJ2-3; V: TRBV12-3/TRBV12-4; CDR3: CASSLDGSTDTQYF
J: TRBJ2-1; V: TRBV7-9; CDR3: CASGGAGNEQFF
J: TRBJ2-5; V: TRBV7-9; CDR3: CASQYATSQETQYF
J: TRBJ2-1; V: TRBV19; CDR3: CASSIGGYEQFF
J: TRBJ2-5; V: TRBV12-5; CDR3: CASEADIGETQYF
J: TRBJ2-5; V: TRBV4-1; CDR3: CASSDPGGHQETQYF
J: TRBJ2-7; V: TRBV7-9; CDR3: CASSPVGTGYEQYF
J: TRBJ2-7; V: TRBV20-1; CDR3: CSARPEFTGTTYEQYF
J: TRBJ2-7; V: TRBV5-1; CDR3: CASSPGTGYGYEQYF
J: TRBJ1-1; V: TRBV25-1; CDR3: CASSPTGVYMNTEAFF
J: TRBJ1-2; V: TRBV11-2; CDR3: CASSLDPGLYGYTF
J: TRBJ2-7; V: TRBV7-6; CDR3: CASSFGTGGRYEQYF